These T cell receptor beta chains were read from a single sample in a study of T-cell memory formation after mild COVID-19. A single record per CDR3 protein comes from TCRdb applying MiXCR to the 5' RACE reads. The table includes almost 35,000 distinct CDR3 sequences, 7.7% detected once. Sequencing used PBMCs or a T cell subset sorted from them (not recorded which). These receptor sequences come from a man younger than 35 who had mild COVID-19 (a few samples of this study predate the infection). Cell type and time point are not known. Both conserved end residues are part of each CDR3. Each record gives: D gene, clone size, V gene, J gene, CDR3 DNA, CDR3 protein. A D gene is named only where the DNA matches it firmly. Only part of the rows carry a size: once, few, many, or a class if the clone is expanded.

-	-	TRBV3-1	TRBJ2-7	TGTGCCACCACCCAAACCCCCTCCTACGAGCAGTACTTC	CATTQTPSYEQYF
TRBD2	many	TRBV7-2	TRBJ2-2	TGTGCCAGCAGCTTAGATTCCGGGGGGGACACCGGGGAGCTGTTTTTT	CASSLDSGGDTGELFF
-	many	TRBV3-1	TRBJ1-1	TGTGCCAGCAGCCAGACCAGCGCTGAAGCTTTCTTT	CASSQTSAEAFF
TRBD2	many	TRBV15	TRBJ2-3	TGTGCCACCAGCAGGACTAGCGGGGGGGCAGATACGCAGTATTTT	CATSRTSGGADTQYF
-	-	TRBV11-2	TRBJ1-5	TGTGCCAGCAGCTTAGATTTTTCAGGGACCGTGCGTCAGCCCCAGCATTTT	CASSLDFSGTVRQPQHF
-	many	TRBV20-1	TRBJ2-5	TGCAGTGCTAGGCGGCGTGTAGAGACCCAGTACTTC	CSARRRVETQYF
TRBD2	-	TRBV4-2	TRBJ2-3	TGTGCCAGCAGCCCTACAAGGACTAGCGGGGTCATAAAGGCAGATACGCAGTATTTT	CASSPTRTSGVIKADTQYF
TRBD1	many	TRBV28	TRBJ1-4	TGTGCCAGCAGATCGGGACAGGGTGATGAAAAACTGTTTTTT	CASRSGQGDEKLFF
-	many	TRBV27	TRBJ2-2	TGTGCCAGCAGCCCCGCGTTGGGGCGCGCGGAATACACCGGGGAGCTGTTTTTT	CASSPALGRAEYTGELFF
TRBD2	few	TRBV12-3/TRBV12-4	TRBJ2-3	TGTGCCAGCAGTTTAGCGGGGAGGGGTCCTAGCACAGATACGCAGTATTTT	CASSLAGRGPSTDTQYF
TRBD2	many	TRBV6-5	TRBJ2-3	TGTGCCAGCAGTTACTCGCGGCGACTAGCGGGGCGCACAGATACGCAGTATTTT	CASSYSRRLAGRTDTQYF
TRBD1	few	TRBV5-6	TRBJ2-6	TGTGCCAGCAGCTGGGGGACAGCAGCCTCTGGGGCCAACGTCCTGACTTTC	CASSWGTAASGANVLTF
-	many	TRBV2	TRBJ2-1	TGTGCCAGCAGTAGCGGGCCCCCCCCCAACAATGAGCAGTTCTTC	CASSSGPPPNNEQFF
-	many	TRBV10-3	TRBJ1-2	TGTGCCACCATAGATTCCGGGACGATCCGTGGCTACACCTTC	CATIDSGTIRGYTF
-	many	TRBV12-3/TRBV12-4	TRBJ2-1	TGTGCCAGCAGTTTTAGCGGAAGATCGATCTTC	CASSFSGRSIF
-	many	TRBV20-1	TRBJ2-1	TGCAGTGCCGACACACCCCTTTACAATGAGCAGTTCTTC	CSADTPLYNEQFF
TRBD1	many	TRBV6-5	TRBJ1-1	TGTGCCAGCAGTCCTGGACAGGCGACTGAAGCTTTCTTT	CASSPGQATEAFF
-	many	TRBV27	TRBJ2-6	TGTGCCAGCAGGAGCTCTGGGGCCAACGTCCTGACTTTC	CASRSSGANVLTF
-	-	TRBV7-2	TRBJ2-2	TGTGCCAGCAGCTCTCGGCCCACCGGGGAGCTGTTTTTT	CASSSRPTGELFF
TRBD1	-	TRBV14	TRBJ1-2	TGTGCCAGCAGTGAGGGGACAGCCCGCTATGGCTACACCTTC	CASSEGTARYGYTF
TRBD2	many	TRBV7-9	TRBJ2-1	TGTGCCAGCAGCAAAACTAGCGGGACCTACAATGAGCAGTTCTTC	CASSKTSGTYNEQFF
TRBD1	many	TRBV6-2/TRBV6-3	TRBJ2-2	TGTGCCAGCAGTCCCAACCCGGGACAGGACTACACCGGGGAGCTGTTTTTT	CASSPNPGQDYTGELFF
-	many	TRBV20-1	TRBJ2-5	TGCAGTGCTAGTCCGTTGGCTAGAGAGACCCAGTACTTC	CSASPLARETQYF
TRBD2	many	TRBV9	TRBJ2-3	TGTGCCAGCACCCGAACGACTAGCGGGGGGAGCACAGATACGCAGTATTTT	CASTRTTSGGSTDTQYF
-	many	TRBV20-1	TRBJ2-5	TGCAGTGCTACCCCAGGTCAAGAGACCCAGTACTTC	CSATPGQETQYF
TRBD1	-	TRBV5-1	TRBJ2-7	TGCGCCAGCAGCGTGACAGGGAATTACGAGCAGTACTTC	CASSVTGNYEQYF
-	-	TRBV5-1	TRBJ2-1	TGCGCCAGCAGCTATAACAATGAGCAGTTCTTC	CASSYNNEQFF
-	many	TRBV24-1	TRBJ2-1	TGTGCCACCAGTGATTTCCCGGGGAGCTCCTACAATGAGCAGTTCTTC	CATSDFPGSSYNEQFF
TRBD2	many	TRBV7-3	TRBJ2-3	TGTGCCAGCAGCTTAACGGGGGGGTTCGGAGATACGCAGTATTTT	CASSLTGGFGDTQYF
-	many	TRBV6-5	TRBJ1-2	TGTGCCAGCAGTTACGAGGGGAGGGATGGCTACACCTTC	CASSYEGRDGYTF
TRBD1	many	TRBV4-3	TRBJ2-1	TGCGCCAGCAGCCAAGATTCAGGGGGCGCGGTCAGTGAGCAGTTCTTC	CASSQDSGGAVSEQFF